This T cell receptor (beta chain) was observed in a study of blood T cell repertoires in COVID-19. Study overall: Sites in the United States, Italy and Spain provided acute and convalescent COVID-19 samples. Nucleic acid was either cDNA or gDNA, and it came from T cells, B-cell-depleted T cells, or PBMCs.

The sample holds one count of this clone. Original methodology: Estimation of nucleated cell counts relied on the amplification of reference gene primers. Clones were sequenced by immunoSEQ multiplex PCR, and TCRdb holds only the in-frame ones, with some missing. V and J calls and clone size are copied from that table; D and trimming were computed from the DNA. The table shows roughly 42,000 clones, with approximately 85% occurring only once. The germline gives CDR1 SQVTM, CDR2 ANQGSEA. The CDR3 runs to 14 residues. V was clipped by 7 bases and J by 5 bases, with 20 bases between them. J is TRBJ1-1 and V is TRBV29-1, with D perhaps TRBD1 (6 bases). Specimen: peripheral blood. The source of this sequence is a human donor in a cohort sampled during active COVID-19. The CDR3 coding sequence is TGCAGCGCCGGGGTGGGGGCCCCGGGAACTGAAGCTTTCTTT. It specifies CSAGVGAPGTEAFF.